This T cell receptor beta chain was sequenced for a study of identical twins. V lost 4 bases, J lost 8 bases, and 6 bases stayed unmatched. CDR1 SGHRS and CDR2 YFSETQ come from the germline V gene. The CDR3 has 15 residues. Template switching added a universal primer binding site, and final cDNA carried unique molecular identifiers. TCRdb itself ran the 5' RACE reads through MiXCR, one entry per CDR3 protein. The sample lists around 480,000 distinct CDR3 sequences, 14% seen once, with more than 0.8% in the top ten. General study results and limits: Twin pairs' shared out-of-frame alpha sequences were enriched in low generation probability. The analysis was cross-sectional rather than longitudinal within donors.

All donors were healthy Caucasians. This clonotype appeared many times. Its specificity is not known. The sample was also reused in another study, on yellow fever vaccine responses in identical twins.

This sequence joins TRBV5-1 and TRBJ2-1; 13 bases line up with TRBD2. Sequencing was carried out using CD4+ T cells sorted from blood. This clonotype was obtained from a woman between 18 and 29 years old in good health. As DNA, the CDR3 is TGCGCCAGCAGCGATACTAGCGGGAGGGCCGATGAGCAGTTCTTC. This encodes CASSDTSGRADEQFF.